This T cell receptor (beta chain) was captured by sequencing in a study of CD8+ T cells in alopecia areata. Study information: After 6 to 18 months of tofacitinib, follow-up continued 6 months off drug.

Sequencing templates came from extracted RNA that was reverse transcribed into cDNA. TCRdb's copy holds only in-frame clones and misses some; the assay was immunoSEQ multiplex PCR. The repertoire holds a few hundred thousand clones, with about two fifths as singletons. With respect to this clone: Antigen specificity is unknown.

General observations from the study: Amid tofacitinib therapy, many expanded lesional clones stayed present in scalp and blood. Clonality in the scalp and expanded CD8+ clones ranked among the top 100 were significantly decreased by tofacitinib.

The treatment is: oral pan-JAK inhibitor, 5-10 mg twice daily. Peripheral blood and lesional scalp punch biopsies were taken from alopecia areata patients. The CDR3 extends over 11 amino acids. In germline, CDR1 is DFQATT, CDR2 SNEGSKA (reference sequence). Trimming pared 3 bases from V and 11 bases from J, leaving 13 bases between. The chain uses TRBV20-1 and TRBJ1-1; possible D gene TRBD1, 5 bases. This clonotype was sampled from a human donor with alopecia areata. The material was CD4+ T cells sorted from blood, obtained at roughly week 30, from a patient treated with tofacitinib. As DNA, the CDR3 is TGCAGTGCTAGCTGGGCGGGGGAGGCTTTCTTT. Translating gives CSASWAGEAFF.